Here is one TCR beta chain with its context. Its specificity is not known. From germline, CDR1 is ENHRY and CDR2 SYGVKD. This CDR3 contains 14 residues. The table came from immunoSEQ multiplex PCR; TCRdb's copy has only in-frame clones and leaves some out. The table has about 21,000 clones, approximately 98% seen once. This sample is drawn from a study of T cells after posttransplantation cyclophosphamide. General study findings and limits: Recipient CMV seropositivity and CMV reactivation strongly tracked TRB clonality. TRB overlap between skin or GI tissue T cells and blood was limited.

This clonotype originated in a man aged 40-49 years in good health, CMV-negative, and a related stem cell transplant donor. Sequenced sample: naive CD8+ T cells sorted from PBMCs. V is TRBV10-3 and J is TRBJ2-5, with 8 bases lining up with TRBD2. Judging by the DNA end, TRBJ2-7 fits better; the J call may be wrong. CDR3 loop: CAISGREAPYEQYF. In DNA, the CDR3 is TGTGCCATCAGTGGGCGGGAGGCTCCCTACGAGCAGTACTTC.